The 8 T cell receptor beta chains below come from one sample, sequenced in a study of shared clonotypes between healthy human individuals. Profiling relied on immunoSEQ multiplex PCR, and the TCRdb table lists in-frame clones only, not all of them. The sample gives some 2.3 million clones, just over 90% of which show up once; approximately 0.4% is in the top ten. The sequencing sample was made of naive CD4+ T cells from PBMCs. Subset: CD45RA+ positively selected. Every receptor here comes from a man between 18 and 35 years old in good health. Some clones in this sample may be carry-over from other donors' samples.

The V gene is TRBV7-2, the J gene TRBJ2-1, with TRBD2 identical over 7 bases. Germline trimming cut 4 bases from V and 9 bases from J; bases unmatched to any gene: 9. Per germline, CDR1 SGHTA and CDR2 FQGNSA. The CDR3 runs 14 residues. As DNA, the CDR3 is TGTGCCAGCAGCTCTGGACTAGTGTGGGGTGAGCAGTTCTTC. Translated, it gives CASSSGLVWGEQFF. Full variable domain (rest looked up from reference TRBV7-2 and TRBJ2-1): GAGVSQSPSNKVTEKGKDVELRCDPISGHTALYWYRQSLGQGLEFLIYFQGNSAPDKSGLPSDRFSAERTGGSVSTLTIQRTQQEDSAVYLCASSSGLVWGEQFFGPGTRLTVL.

The chain uses TRBV11-1 and TRBJ2-7; D may match TRBD1 or TRBD2 (5 bases each). The germline V gene encodes CDR1 SGHAT and CDR2 FQDESV (reference sequence). Trimming removed 6 bases from V and 2 bases from J, with 11 bases in between. The CDR3 spans 13 residues. The CDR3 DNA sequence: TGTGCCAGCAGTCGGGACGGAACCTACGAGCAGTACTTC. Translated, it gives CASSRDGTYEQYF.

The chain employs TRBV6-1 and TRBJ2-3; 10 positions agree with TRBD2. Germline V CDR1 and CDR2: MNHNS, SASEGT. The CDR3 runs 15 residues. With 5 bases clipped from V and 3 bases from J, the junction kept 5 bases outside the gene matches. The CDR3 nucleotides read TGTGCCAGCAGTTTGGCTAGCGGGAGTACAGATACGCAGTATTTT. Residues: CASSLASGSTDTQYF.

The chain recombines TRBV7-9 with TRBJ2-5; D gene uncertain. Trimming took off 1 base at V and 3 bases at J, with 6 bases between the two ends. The CDR3 covers 13 residues. Germline CDR1 SEHNR, CDR2 FQNEAQ (reference sequence). CDR3 residues: CASSLGQKETQYF. CDR3 DNA: TGTGCCAGCAGCTTAGGGCAGAAAGAGACCCAGTACTTC.

This clone came up once. The genes are TRBV19 and TRBJ2-6; tentative D call: TRBD1 (6 bases). V was trimmed by 5 bases and J by 1 base, leaving 12 bases between them. Per germline, CDR1 LNHDA and CDR2 SQIVND (reference sequence). This CDR3 has 16 residues. DNA of the CDR3: TGTGCCAGTAGTCCAGCCGGGACATCTGGGGCCAACGTCCTGACTTTC. It specifies CASSPAGTSGANVLTF.

V gene TRBV5-4 combines with J gene TRBJ2-5; 11 nucleotides align to TRBD1. The length of the CDR3 is 15 residues. Per the germline V gene, CDR1 is SGHNT and CDR2 is YYREEE (reference sequence). V shed 3 bases and J 4 bases; nucleotides not matched to a gene: 5. In DNA, the CDR3 is TGTGCCAGCAGCTCGGGACAGGGGGTTTTAGAGACCCAGTACTTC. It codes for CASSSGQGVLETQYF.

This chain uses TRBV7-3 with TRBJ2-3; D possibly corresponds to TRBD2 (5 bases). The CDR3 runs 15 residues. V lost 3 bases and J 0 bases, leaving 10 bases between the germline ends. Germline CDR1 SGHTA, CDR2 FQGTGA. CDR3 protein: CASSLARTSTDTQYF. CDR3 DNA: TGTGCCAGCAGCTTGGCTAGGACTAGCACAGATACGCAGTATTTT.

The chain couples TRBV5-1 to TRBJ2-5, with 7 nucleotides matching TRBD1. Unmatched junction bases numbered 9, after V lost 3 bases and J lost 4 bases. CDR3 length: 15 residues. Germline V gene data show CDR1 as SGHRS and CDR2 as YFSETQ. CDR3 sequence (DNA): TGCGCCAGCAGCTCCCCGACAGGGTCGGGAGAGACCCAGTACTTC. Encoded protein: CASSSPTGSGETQYF.